This is a list of T cell receptor beta chains from one sample in a study of T cell changes during pregnancy in multiple sclerosis. Here immunoSEQ multiplex PCR was the method, and the copy in TCRdb shows in-frame clones only, minus some. The table records about 64,000 clones, around 90% of them present only once. The source material was peripheral blood, sampled in the second trimester of pregnancy. These receptors all come from a female donor with multiple sclerosis, enrolled in a pregnancy study. The CDR3 runs from the conserved cysteine through the conserved F or W. A D gene is named only where the DNA matches it firmly. Size is omitted from some rows. Given values are once, few, many or a class for expanded clones.

TRBJ1-1 . TRBV19 16 many CASSRSLAGGEFWTFF TGTGCCAGTAGTAGAAGTCTCGCGGGGGGCGAGTTCTGGACTTTCTTT
TRBJ1-5 . TRBV19 14 . CASSPQGWGQPQHF TGTGCCAGTAGTCCACAGGGCTGGGGGCAGCCCCAGCATTTT
TRBJ2-1 . TRBV7-8 15 once CASSLAPAAYNEQFF TGTGCCAGCAGCTTAGCCCCGGCGGCCTACAATGAGCAGTTCTTC
TRBJ2-3 TRBD1 TRBV15 15 . CATSRVTGGADTQYF TGTGCCACCAGCAGAGTGACAGGGGGCGCAGATACGCAGTATTTT
TRBJ2-5 TRBD2 TRBV11-1 16 . CASSPGLAGPQETQYF TGTGCCAGCAGCCCGGGACTAGCGGGCCCCCAAGAGACCCAGTACTTC
TRBJ2-5 TRBD1 TRBV6-7 15 . CASSWDRAKGETQYF TGTGCCAGCAGTTGGGACAGGGCGAAAGGGGAGACCCAGTACTTC
TRBJ1-4 TRBD1 TRBV7-7 15 . CASSLGGQPNEKLFF TGTGCTAGCAGCTTGGGGGGACAGCCTAATGAAAAACTGTTTTTT
TRBJ2-2 . TRBV5-1 16 . CASSLEGYSGTGELFF TGCGCCAGCAGCTTGGAAGGGTATTCGGGAACCGGGGAGCTGTTTTTT
TRBJ2-1 TRBD2 TRBV6-4 16 . CASSDSGLAGYNEQFF TGTGCCAGCAGTGACTCGGGACTAGCGGGGTACAATGAGCAGTTCTTC
TRBJ2-3 . TRBV19 14 . CASSSLQGPDTQYF TGTGCCAGTAGTTCCCTACAGGGCCCAGATACGCAGTATTTT
TRBJ2-7 TRBD2 TRBV28 12 . CATAGGLHEQYF TGTGCCACTGCCGGGGGGTTGCACGAGCAGTACTTC
TRBJ1-3 TRBD1 TRBV6-5 13 . CASGTGPRRTIYF TGTGCCAGCGGGACAGGCCCAAGGAGGACCATATATTTT
TRBJ2-3 TRBD2 TRBV6-6 15 . CASSYSNLAGDTQYF TGTGCCAGCAGTTACTCGAACCTAGCGGGGGATACGCAGTATTTT
TRBJ2-5 . TRBV7-7 13 once CASSLAPGETQYF TGTGCTAGCAGCTTAGCGCCAGGGGAGACCCAGTACTTC
TRBJ1-1 TRBD1 TRBV4-3 16 . CASSQDPWDRYLGAFF TGCGCCAGCAGCCAAGACCCGTGGGACAGGTATTTGGGGGCTTTCTTT
TRBJ2-4 . TRBV10-2 14 . CASSGSTGINIQYF TGCGCCAGCAGTGGGTCGACAGGAATAAACATTCAGTACTTC
TRBJ2-7 TRBD2 TRBV4-1 15 . CASSQVASGPYEQYF TGCGCCAGCAGCCAAGTGGCTAGCGGACCCTACGAGCAGTACTTC
TRBJ2-1 . TRBV7-9 14 . CASSSGERYNEQFF TGTGCCAGCAGCTCAGGGGAGAGGTACAATGAGCAGTTCTTC
TRBJ1-2 . TRBV6-5 13 . CATSPQGLYGYTF TGTGCCACCTCCCCCCAGGGCCTCTATGGCTACACCTTC
TRBJ2-1 . TRBV5-1 13 . CASSHREHNEQFF TGCGCCAGCAGCCACAGGGAACACAATGAGCAGTTCTTC
TRBJ1-2 TRBD1 TRBV27 13 . CASSSPTGNGYTF TGTGCCAGCAGTTCCCCGACAGGGAATGGCTACACCTTC
TRBJ2-3 TRBD2 TRBV5-4 18 once CASSFPGTSGAYTDTQYF TGTGCCAGCAGCTTTCCCGGGACTAGCGGGGCTTACACAGATACGCAGTATTTT
TRBJ1-2 TRBD1 TRBV27 16 few CASWDRGQEWNYGYTF TGTGCCAGCTGGGACAGGGGGCAAGAGTGGAACTATGGCTACACCTTC
TRBJ2-5 . TRBV7-7 14 . CASSSTRGAETQYF TGTGCTAGCAGCTCCACCCGGGGGGCAGAGACCCAGTACTTC
TRBJ1-1 TRBD1 TRBV28 13 . CASSIGTGTQAFF TGTGCCAGCAGTATTGGGACAGGGACCCAAGCTTTCTTT
TRBJ2-3 TRBD2 TRBV5-1 16 . CASSRLAGGRTDTQYF TGCGCCAGCAGCCGACTAGCGGGGGGACGCACAGATACGCAGTATTTT
TRBJ2-7 . TRBV6-6 15 . CASSFPTARFSEQYF TGTGCCAGCAGTTTCCCTACCGCTCGCTTCTCCGAGCAGTACTTC
TRBJ2-1 . TRBV25-1 14 . CASSVDQWGDEQFF TGTGCCAGCAGTGTGGATCAGTGGGGAGATGAGCAGTTCTTC
TRBJ2-1 . TRBV9 16 . CASSGGLGGSYNEQFF TGTGCCAGCAGCGGGGGTCTAGGGGGATCTTACAATGAGCAGTTCTTC
TRBJ2-3 TRBD1 TRBV2 16 . CASRPAGTGGRVTQYF TGTGCCAGCAGGCCCGCGGGGACAGGGGGCCGCGTTACGCAGTATTTT
TRBJ1-5 . TRBV7-3 13 . CASSLEGTAPQHF TGTGCCAGCAGCTTAGAGGGAACGGCACCCCAGCATTTT
TRBJ2-3 TRBD1 TRBV5-6 15 . CASSTTGGFTDTQYF TGTGCCAGCAGTACGACAGGGGGCTTTACAGATACGCAGTATTTT
TRBJ2-7 . TRBV7-3 15 . CASSPGGGKSYEQYF TGTGCCAGCAGCCCTGGGGGGGGCAAGTCCTACGAGCAGTACTTC
TRBJ2-7 TRBD1 TRBV7-2 13 . CASSQDRFYEQYF TGTGCCAGCAGCCAGGACAGGTTCTACGAGCAGTACTTC
TRBJ1-6 . TRBV7-2 14 . CASSLSTDNSPLHF TGTGCCAGCAGCTTATCCACAGATAATTCACCCCTCCACTTT
TRBJ1-1 TRBD1 TRBV7-3 14 . CASSQQGVGTEAFF TGTGCCAGCAGCCAACAGGGGGTGGGCACTGAAGCTTTCTTT
TRBJ2-7 TRBD1 TRBV29-1 13 . CSVGQGAVYEQYF TGCAGCGTTGGACAGGGGGCCGTCTACGAGCAGTACTTC
TRBJ2-1 TRBD1 TRBV10-3 17 . CAISEFGTGQTYNEQFF TGTGCCATCAGTGAGTTCGGGACAGGGCAGACCTACAATGAGCAGTTCTTC
TRBJ2-1 TRBD1 TRBV9 15 . CASSETGDAYNEQFF TGTGCCAGCAGCGAAACAGGGGACGCCTACAATGAGCAGTTCTTC
TRBJ2-7 . TRBV30 13 . CAWSVGSLYEQYF TGTGCCTGGAGTGTCGGGTCCCTCTACGAGCAGTACTTC
TRBJ1-6 . TRBV19 15 . CASSMAGLANSPLHF TGTGCCAGTAGTATGGCCGGGCTAGCAAATTCACCCCTCCACTTT
TRBJ2-1 TRBD2 TRBV10-1 14 . CASSVGGGADEQFF TGCGCCAGCAGTGTAGGCGGGGGGGCCGATGAGCAGTTCTTC
TRBJ2-3 TRBD2 TRBV7-2 17 . CASSLRTSGGGTDTQYF TGTGCCAGCAGCCTTAGGACTAGCGGGGGCGGCACAGATACGCAGTATTTT
TRBJ2-1 . TRBV4-1 16 . CASSQDGSSVIDEQFF TGCGCCAGCAGCCAAGATGGGAGTAGCGTGATCGATGAGCAGTTCTTC
TRBJ2-1 . TRBV5-1 15 . CASSLARISYNEQFF TGCGCCAGCAGCTTGGCGCGGATCTCCTACAATGAGCAGTTCTTC
TRBJ2-3 TRBD2 TRBV2 15 . CASKVLAGAPDTQYF TGTGCCAGCAAAGTACTAGCGGGGGCCCCAGATACGCAGTATTTT
TRBJ1-2 . TRBV7-2 11 . CASQQYYGYTF TGTGCCAGCCAACAGTACTATGGCTACACCTTC
TRBJ1-4 . TRBV21-1 14 . CASINRRINEKLFF TGTGCCAGCATCAACAGAAGAATTAATGAAAAACTGTTTTTT